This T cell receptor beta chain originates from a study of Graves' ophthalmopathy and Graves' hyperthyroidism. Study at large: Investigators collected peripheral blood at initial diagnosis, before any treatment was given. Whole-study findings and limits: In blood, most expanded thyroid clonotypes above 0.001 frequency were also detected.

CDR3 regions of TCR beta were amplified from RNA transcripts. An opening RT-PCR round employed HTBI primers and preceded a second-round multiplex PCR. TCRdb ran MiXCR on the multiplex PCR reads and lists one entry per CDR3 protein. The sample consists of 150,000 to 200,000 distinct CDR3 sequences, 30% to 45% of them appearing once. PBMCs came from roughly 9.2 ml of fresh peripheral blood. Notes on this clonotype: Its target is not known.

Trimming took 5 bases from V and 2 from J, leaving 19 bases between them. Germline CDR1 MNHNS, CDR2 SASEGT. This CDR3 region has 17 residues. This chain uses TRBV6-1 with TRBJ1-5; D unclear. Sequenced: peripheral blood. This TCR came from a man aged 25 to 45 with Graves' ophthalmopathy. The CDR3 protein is CASSKSRGEGGNQPQHF. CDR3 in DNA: TGTGCCAGCAGTAAGTCACGGGGAGAAGGTGGCAATCAGCCCCAGCATTTT.